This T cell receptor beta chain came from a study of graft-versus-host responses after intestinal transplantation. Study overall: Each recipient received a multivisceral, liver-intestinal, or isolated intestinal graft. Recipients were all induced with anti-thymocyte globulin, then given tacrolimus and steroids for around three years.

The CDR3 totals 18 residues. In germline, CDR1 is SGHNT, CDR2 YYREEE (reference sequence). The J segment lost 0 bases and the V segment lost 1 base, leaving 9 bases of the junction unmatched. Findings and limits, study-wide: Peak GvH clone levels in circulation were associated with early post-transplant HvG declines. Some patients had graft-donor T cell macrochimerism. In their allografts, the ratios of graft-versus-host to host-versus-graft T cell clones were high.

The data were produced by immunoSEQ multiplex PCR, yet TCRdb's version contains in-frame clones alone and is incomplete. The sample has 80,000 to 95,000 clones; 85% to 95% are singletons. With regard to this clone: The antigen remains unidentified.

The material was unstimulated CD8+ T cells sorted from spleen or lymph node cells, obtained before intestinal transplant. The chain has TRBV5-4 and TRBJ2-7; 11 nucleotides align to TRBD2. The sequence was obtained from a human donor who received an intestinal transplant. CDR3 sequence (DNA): TGTGCCAGCAGCTTGAAGGCCCTAGCGGGGGGCAGCTCCTACGAGCAGTACTTC. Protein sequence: CASSLKALAGGSSYEQYF.